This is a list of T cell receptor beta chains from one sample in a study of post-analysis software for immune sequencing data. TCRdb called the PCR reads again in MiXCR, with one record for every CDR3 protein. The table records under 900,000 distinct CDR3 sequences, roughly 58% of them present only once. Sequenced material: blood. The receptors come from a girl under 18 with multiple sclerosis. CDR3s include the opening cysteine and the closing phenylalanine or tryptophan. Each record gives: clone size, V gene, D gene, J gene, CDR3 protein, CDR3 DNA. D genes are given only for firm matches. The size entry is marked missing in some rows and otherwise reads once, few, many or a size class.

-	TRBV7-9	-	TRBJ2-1	CASSTGQLHNEQFF	TGTGCCAGCAGCACAGGACAGCTACACAATGAGCAGTTCTTC
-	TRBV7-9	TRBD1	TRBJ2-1	CASSLALQGSFF	TGTGCCAGCAGCTTAGCGCTACAGGGGTCGTTCTTC
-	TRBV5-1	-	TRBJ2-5	CASSPAPGETQYF	TGCGCCAGCAGCCCCGCGCCGGGGGAGACCCAGTACTTC
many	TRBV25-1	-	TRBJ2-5	CASSHGHRGLRETQYF	TGTGCCAGCAGCCACGGGCACAGGGGACTTCGAGAGACCCAGTACTTC
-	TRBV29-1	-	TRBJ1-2	CSVGDPNYGYTF	TGCAGCGTTGGGGACCCTAACTATGGCTACACCTTC
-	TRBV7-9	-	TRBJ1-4	CASTVATNEKLFF	TGTGCCAGCACCGTTGCAACTAATGAAAAACTGTTTTTT
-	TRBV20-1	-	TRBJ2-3	CSAREVSDTQYF	TGCAGTGCCAGGGAGGTCTCAGATACGCAGTATTTT
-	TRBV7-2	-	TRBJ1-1	CASSLKRGGTAEAFF	TGTGCCAGCAGCTTAAAACGGGGGGGAACCGCTGAAGCTTTCTTT
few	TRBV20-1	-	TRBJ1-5	CSARLGVDQPQHF	TGCAGTGCTAGGTTAGGGGTTGATCAGCCCCAGCATTTT
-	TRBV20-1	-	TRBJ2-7	CSASLVRGEQYF	TGCAGTGCTAGCCTGGTACGTGGCGAGCAGTACTTC
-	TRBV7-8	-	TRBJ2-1	CASSLTVPGDEQFF	TGTGCCAGCAGCTTAACCGTCCCAGGGGATGAGCAGTTCTTC
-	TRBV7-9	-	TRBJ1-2	CASSSSGASGDYGYTF	TGTGCCAGCAGCTCTAGCGGGGCCTCAGGGGACTATGGCTACACCTTC
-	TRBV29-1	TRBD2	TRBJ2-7	CSVSGTSVSPYEQYF	TGCAGCGTTTCCGGGACTAGCGTAAGCCCCTACGAGCAGTACTTC
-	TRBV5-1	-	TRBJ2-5	CASSLGRRNQQGETQYF	TGCGCCAGCAGCTTGGGGCGCAGGAACCAGCAGGGAGAGACCCAGTACTTC
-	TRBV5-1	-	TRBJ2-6	CASSLDSPRGANVLTF	TGCGCCAGCAGCTTGGACAGCCCAAGGGGGGCCAACGTCCTGACTTTC
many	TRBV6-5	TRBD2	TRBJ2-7	CASSGLADLYEQYF	TGTGCCAGCAGCGGACTAGCGGACCTGTACGAGCAGTACTTC
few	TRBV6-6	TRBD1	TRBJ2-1	CASSAGQGAYEQFF	TGTGCCAGCAGTGCGGGACAGGGGGCCTATGAGCAGTTCTTC
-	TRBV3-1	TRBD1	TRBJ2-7	CASSPRDRGDYEQYF	TGTGCCAGCAGCCCCCGGGACAGGGGGGACTACGAGCAGTACTTC
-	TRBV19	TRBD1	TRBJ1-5	CASTRTGYNQPQHF	TGTGCCAGTACCCGGACAGGGTACAATCAGCCCCAGCATTTT
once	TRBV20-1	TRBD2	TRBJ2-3	CSARIIAGGPVDTQYF	TGCAGTGCTAGAATCATAGCGGGGGGGCCAGTAGATACGCAGTATTTT
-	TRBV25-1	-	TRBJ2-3	CASSDPRTSTDTQYF	TGTGCCAGCAGTGATCCCCGGACAAGCACAGATACGCAGTATTTT
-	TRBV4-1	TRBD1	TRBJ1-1	CASSRGQGAIITEAFF	TGCGCCAGCAGCCGCGGACAGGGGGCGATAATCACTGAAGCTTTCTTT